This T cell receptor (beta chain) was captured by sequencing in a study of cytomegalovirus exposure and HLA in healthy donors. The primer mix had 60 Vbeta and 13 Jbeta primers. TCRdb's table, derived via immunoSEQ multiplex PCR, lists solely in-frame clones and lacks some. The profile shows about 140,000 clones, roughly 80% of them singletons. This CDR3 is built from 20 residues. From germline, CDR1 is LGHNA and CDR2 YNFKEQ. V trimming: 1 base; J trimming: 2 bases; junction bases outside the gene matches: 11. Study observations and caveats: V- and J-gene trimming in TCR beta was tied to a missense DCLRE1C variant by an analysis performed later. Researchers reportedly found TCR beta sequences accurately predicted most subjects' HLA-A and HLA-B alleles.

Comments on this clone: Its specificity is unknown.

Sequenced: PBMCs. J is TRBJ2-2 and V is TRBV4-2, with 12 bases lining up with TRBD2. This receptor was obtained from a man in his forties in good health and CMV-seronegative. The CDR3 DNA follows: TGTGCCAGCAGCCAAGGAGTCCTAGCGGGGGGGTCCACAAACACCGGGGAGCTGTTTTTT. This sequence encodes CASSQGVLAGGSTNTGELFF.